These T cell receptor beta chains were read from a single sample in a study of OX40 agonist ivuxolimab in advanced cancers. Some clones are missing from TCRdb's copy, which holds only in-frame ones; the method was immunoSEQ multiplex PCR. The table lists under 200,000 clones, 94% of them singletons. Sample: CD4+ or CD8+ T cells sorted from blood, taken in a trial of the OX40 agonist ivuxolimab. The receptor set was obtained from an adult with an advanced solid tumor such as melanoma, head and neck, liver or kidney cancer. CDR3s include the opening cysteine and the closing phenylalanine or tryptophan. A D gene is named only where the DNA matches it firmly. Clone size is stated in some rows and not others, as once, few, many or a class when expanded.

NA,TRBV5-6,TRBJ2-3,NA,CASSLALTAVTSTDTQYF,TGTGCCAGCAGCTTGGCCTTGACCGCAGTCACTAGCACAGATACGCAGTATTTT
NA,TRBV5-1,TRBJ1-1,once,CASSLQIRGTNTEAFF,TGCGCCAGCAGCTTGCAAATCAGGGGAACGAACACTGAAGCTTTCTTT
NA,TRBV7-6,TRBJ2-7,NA,CASSLAVRGEQYF,TGTGCCAGCAGCTTAGCGGTCCGGGGGGAGCAGTACTTC
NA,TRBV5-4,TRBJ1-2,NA,CASSLAGVNGDYGYTF,TGTGCCAGCAGCTTGGCCGGGGTGAACGGAGACTATGGCTACACCTTC
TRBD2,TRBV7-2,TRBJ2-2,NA,CASSLGPSGSTGELFF,TGTGCCAGCAGCTTAGGTCCTAGCGGGAGTACCGGGGAGCTGTTTTTT
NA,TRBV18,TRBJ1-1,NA,CASSPDGGTEAFF,TGTGCCAGCTCACCGGATGGTGGTACTGAAGCTTTCTTT
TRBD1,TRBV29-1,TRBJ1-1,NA,CSGLQGSDTEAFF,TGCAGCGGATTACAGGGGTCAGACACTGAAGCTTTCTTT
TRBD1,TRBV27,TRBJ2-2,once,CASSLGQPNTGELFF,TGTGCCAGCAGTCTGGGACAGCCTAACACCGGGGAGCTGTTTTTT
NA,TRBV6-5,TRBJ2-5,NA,CASSSRGRETQYF,TGTGCCAGCAGTTCCCGGGGGCGGGAGACCCAGTACTTC
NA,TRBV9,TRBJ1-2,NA,CASSATSSGYTF,TGTGCCAGCAGCGCGACCTCCTCCGGCTACACCTTC
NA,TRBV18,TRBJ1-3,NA,CASSPQGWGNTIYF,TGTGCCAGCTCACCACAAGGGTGGGGAAACACCATATATTTT
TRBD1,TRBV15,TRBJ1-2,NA,CATSRPGTGGWEDGYTF,TGTGCCACCAGCAGACCCGGGACAGGGGGTTGGGAAGATGGCTACACCTTC
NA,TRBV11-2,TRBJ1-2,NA,CASSFSQGNYGYTF,TGTGCCAGCAGCTTTAGCCAGGGTAACTATGGCTACACCTTC
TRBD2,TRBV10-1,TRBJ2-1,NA,CASSVETSGGISSYNEQFF,TGCGCCAGCAGTGTGGAGACTAGCGGGGGGATTAGCTCCTACAATGAGCAGTTCTTC
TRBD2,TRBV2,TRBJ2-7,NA,CASSANRLAGGHEQYF,TGTGCCAGCAGTGCCAATCGACTAGCGGGAGGCCACGAGCAGTACTTC
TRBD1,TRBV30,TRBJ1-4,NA,CAWRLDRRHREKLFF,TGTGCCTGGAGGCTGGACAGGCGGCATCGGGAAAAACTGTTTTTT
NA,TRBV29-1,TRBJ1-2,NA,CSGEGGAEYGYTF,TGCAGCGGGGAGGGGGGCGCGGAATATGGCTACACCTTC
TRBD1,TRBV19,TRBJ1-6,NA,CASSRQGASPLHF,TGTGCCAGTAGTCGCCAGGGGGCTTCACCCCTCCACTTT
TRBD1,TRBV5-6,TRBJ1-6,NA,CASSLFPGQGRSPLHF,TGTGCCAGCAGCTTGTTTCCGGGACAGGGGCGTTCACCCCTCCACTTT
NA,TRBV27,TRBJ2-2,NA,CASSLSYAGELFF,TGTGCCAGCAGTTTATCTTACGCCGGGGAGCTGTTTTTT
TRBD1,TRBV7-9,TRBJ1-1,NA,CASSFRQGEAFF,TGTGCCAGCAGCTTCCGACAGGGGGAAGCTTTCTTT
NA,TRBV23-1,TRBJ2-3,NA,CASRPWTVETDTQYF,TGCGCCAGCAGACCTTGGACTGTGGAAACAGATACGCAGTATTTT
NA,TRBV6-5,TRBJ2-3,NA,CASSYSTSTDTQYF,TGTGCCAGCAGTTACTCAACTAGCACAGATACGCAGTATTTT
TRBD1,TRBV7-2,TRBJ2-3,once,CASSLRQGRINTQYF,TGTGCCAGCAGCTTAAGACAGGGGAGAATAAATACGCAGTATTTT
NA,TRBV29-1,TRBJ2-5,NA,CSVDGGGGTQYF,TGCAGCGTTGATGGGGGTGGCGGGACCCAGTACTTC
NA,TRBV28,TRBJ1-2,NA,CASSPPDGGGYGYTF,TGTGCCAGCAGTCCACCGGACGGGGGGGGCTATGGCTACACCTTC
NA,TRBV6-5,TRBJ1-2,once,CASSWGGSPSYGYTF,TGTGCCAGCAGTTGGGGAGGTTCTCCTAGCTATGGCTACACCTTC
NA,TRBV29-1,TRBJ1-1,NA,CSGVMNTEAFF,TGCAGCGGGGTGATGAACACTGAAGCTTTCTTT
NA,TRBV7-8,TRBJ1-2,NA,CASSPRGRPNYGYTF,TGTGCCAGCAGCCCCCGGGGACGCCCTAACTATGGCTACACCTTC
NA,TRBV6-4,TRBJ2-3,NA,CASSADTGDTQYF,TGTGCCAGCAGTGCGGACACAGGAGATACGCAGTATTTT
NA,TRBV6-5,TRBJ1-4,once,CASRRSGLRDEKLFF,TGTGCCAGCAGGCGATCAGGGTTGCGGGATGAAAAACTGTTTTTT
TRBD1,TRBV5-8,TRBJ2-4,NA,CASSLVLTGDGKNIQYF,TGTGCCAGCAGCTTAGTCTTGACAGGGGATGGCAAAAACATTCAGTACTTC
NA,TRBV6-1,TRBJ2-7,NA,CASRKVAGEYEQYF,TGTGCCAGCAGAAAGGTGGCAGGGGAGTACGAGCAGTACTTC
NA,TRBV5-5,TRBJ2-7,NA,CASSRRDGNYEQYF,TGTGCCAGCAGCCGACGGGACGGCAACTACGAGCAGTACTTC
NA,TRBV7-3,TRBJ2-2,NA,CASSPTSATGELFF,TGTGCCAGCAGCCCCACCTCGGCCACCGGGGAGCTGTTTTTT
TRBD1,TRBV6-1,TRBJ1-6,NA,CASSDQGALNSPLHF,TGTGCCAGCAGTGACCAGGGGGCGCTGAATTCACCCCTCCACTTT
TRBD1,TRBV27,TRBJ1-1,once,CASSWDRGTEAFF,TGTGCCAGCAGTTGGGACAGGGGCACTGAAGCTTTCTTT